The subject of this entry is one TCR beta chain. Its cognate antigen is unknown. With 60 Vbeta and 13 Jbeta primers, the PCR was carried out. Clones were read by immunoSEQ multiplex PCR, and TCRdb kept only the in-frame ones, dropping some. Here the sample spans roughly 150,000 clones, approximately 80% being singletons. The entry originates in a study of cytomegalovirus exposure and HLA in healthy donors. Points from the study as a whole: Earlier results showed most TCR beta V segments being productive about 90% or about 30% of the time.

The CDR3 is 17 residues long. From germline, CDR1 is MNHNS and CDR2 SASEGT. The V gene end was trimmed by 4 bases and the J gene end by 2 bases; junction bases not matched to a gene: 4. The chain joins TRBV6-1 to TRBJ2-2, with 13 nucleotides matching TRBD2. The specimen was PBMCs. The origin of this receptor is a male donor in good health and CMV-seronegative. The CDR3 region is CASSAGTSGINTGELFF. CDR3 DNA: TGTGCCAGCAGTGCAGGGACTAGCGGGATAAACACCGGGGAGCTGTTTTTT.